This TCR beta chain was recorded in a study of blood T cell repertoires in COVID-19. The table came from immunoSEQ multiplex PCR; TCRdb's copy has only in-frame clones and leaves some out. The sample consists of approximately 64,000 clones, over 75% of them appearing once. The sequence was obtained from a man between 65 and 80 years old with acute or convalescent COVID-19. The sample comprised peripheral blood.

DNA for the CDR3: TGTGCCAGCAGTTCCCCCCCCTTCATGACTAGCGGGGGGTCCTACGAGCAGTACTTC. It specifies CASSSPPFMTSGGSYEQYF. The rearrangement uses TRBV27 and TRBJ2-7; 13 nucleotides agree with TRBD2. In germline, CDR1 is MNHEY, CDR2 SMNVEV (reference sequence). This CDR3 has 19 residues. V shed 4 bases and J 1 base; nucleotides not matched to a gene: 13.